The 13 T cell receptor beta chains below come from one sample, sequenced in a study of blood T cell repertoires in COVID-19. Some clones are missing from TCRdb's copy, which holds only in-frame ones; the method was immunoSEQ multiplex PCR. In the table there are over 70,000 clones, about four fifths of which are singletons. Input material: peripheral blood. These receptors all stem from a man aged 65 to 79 who had recovered from COVID-19.

The CDR3 sequence: CASSQTGNYEQYF. CDR3 coding DNA: TGTGCCAGCAGCCAAACGGGTAACTACGAGCAGTACTTC. V usage is TRBV28 and J usage is TRBJ2-7; D remains ambiguous. CDR3 size: 13 residues. Germline assignment: CDR1 MDHEN and CDR2 SYDVKM. The V end lost 6 bases, the J end lost 3 bases, and 12 bases lay between the germline ends.

This chain links TRBV6-2 or TRBV6-3 with TRBJ1-4; 8 bases are a match to TRBD1. The CDR3 sequence is 15 residues long. Germline trimming cut 6 bases from V and 7 bases from J; bases unmatched to any gene: 10. CDR1 is MNHEY, CDR2 SVGEGT, per germline. CDR3 sequence (DNA): TGTGCCAGCAGCAACAGGGGGGGACCCTCTGAAAAACTGTTTTTT. Its translation is CASSNRGGPSEKLFF.

The sample holds one count of this clone. CDR3 DNA sequence: TGTGCCAGCAGCCAAGGACGGGAAAATTCACCCCTCCACTTT. Translating gives CASSQGRENSPLHF. The chain links TRBV14 to TRBJ1-6; no reliable D call. V was pared by 1 base and J by 7 bases, with 8 bases between. This CDR3 is built from 14 residues. Per the germline V gene, CDR1 is SGHDN and CDR2 is FVKESK.

The chain recombines TRBV28 with TRBJ2-7; the D is unclear. Trimming pared 1 base from V and 4 bases from J, leaving 5 bases between. In germline, CDR1 is MDHEN, CDR2 SYDVKM. There are 12 residues in the CDR3. CDR3 protein: CASSLSRYEQYF. CDR3 sequence (DNA): TGTGCCAGCAGTTTATCCCGTTACGAGCAGTACTTC.

The rearrangement links TRBV6-5 to TRBJ2-1; the D gene is possibly TRBD2 (6 bases). Germline lookup yields CDR1 MNHEY and CDR2 SVGAGI. CDR3 length: 12 residues. The germline V and J ends were trimmed by 10 bases and 4 bases, with 11 bases remaining between them. The CDR3 spells CANGGFYNEQFF. CDR3 DNA sequence: TGTGCCAACGGGGGTTTTTACAATGAGCAGTTCTTC.

This clone has only a few counts. J is TRBJ1-1 and V is TRBV3-1 (or the pseudogene TRBV3-2); maybe TRBD1 (5 bases). Germline V lookup: CDR1 LGHDT, CDR2 YNNKEL (reference sequence). Trimming took 3 bases from V and 8 from J, leaving 16 bases between them. The CDR3 sequence is 14 residues long. DNA of the CDR3: TGTGCCAGCAGCCAGGGCCTCCAGGGATCCGAAGCTTTCTTT. This translates into CASSQGLQGSEAFF.

The chain couples TRBV11-3 to TRBJ2-5; D possibly corresponds to TRBD1 (6 bases). The CDR3 is made up of 15 amino acids. Trimming removed 4 bases at V and 3 bases at J, with 15 bases between. Germline lookup yields CDR1 SGHNT and CDR2 YENEEA. CDR3 sequence reads: CASSSMGTGKETQYF. In DNA form, the CDR3 reads TGTGCCAGCAGCTCCATGGGTACAGGGAAAGAGACCCAGTACTTC.

Only a few counts were recorded for this clone. The CDR3 bases are TGTGCCAGCAGTACAGGACAGGGGACCGGGGAGCTGTTTTTT. This codes for CASSTGQGTGELFF. This rearrangement joins TRBV6-5 to TRBJ2-2, with 9 nucleotides matching TRBD1. The CDR3 contains 14 residues. The V gene end was trimmed by 5 bases and the J gene end by 5 bases; junction bases not matched to a gene: 3. From germline, CDR1 is MNHEY and CDR2 SVGAGI.

The chain couples TRBV6-4 to TRBJ1-1; D remains unclear. The CDR3 extends over 15 amino acids. Germline V CDR1 and CDR2: MRHNA, SNTAGT. Trimming took 6 bases from V and 3 from J, leaving 17 bases between them. The chain's CDR3 is CASRREGGGYTEAFF. DNA for the CDR3: TGTGCCAGCAGGCGAGAGGGAGGTGGGTACACTGAAGCTTTCTTT.

The chain has TRBV10-2 and TRBJ2-1; D remains ambiguous. From germline, CDR1 is WSHSY and CDR2 SAAADI. V dropped 10 bases and J dropped 2 bases, with 12 bases sitting between them. This CDR3 has 13 residues. The CDR3 loop reads CATSPRTYNEQFF. The CDR3 nucleotides are TGCGCCACATCCCCTAGAACCTACAATGAGCAGTTCTTC.

This sequence joins TRBV7-9 and TRBJ2-3; TRBD1 aligns across 10 bases. Germline assignment: CDR1 SEHNR and CDR2 FQNEAQ (reference sequence). With 5 bases clipped from V and 4 bases from J, the junction kept 3 bases outside the gene matches. The CDR3 is made up of 14 amino acids. The CDR3 DNA reads as TGTGCCAGCAGCCCGGGACAGGGGCCAGATACGCAGTATTTT. Translated, it gives CASSPGQGPDTQYF.

V gene TRBV6-5 combines with J gene TRBJ2-5; D call uncertain. Germline V gene lookup returns CDR1 MNHEY and CDR2 SVGAGI. CDR3 size: 11 residues. Trimming stripped 7 bases from V and 2 bases from J, with 5 bases between. This chain's CDR3 is CASIRQETQYF. CDR3 in DNA: TGTGCCAGCATCAGACAAGAGACCCAGTACTTC.

This chain connects TRBV7-2 to TRBJ1-2; TRBD1 might be the D (6 bases). This CDR3 has 16 residues. Germline V lookup: CDR1 SGHTA, CDR2 FQGNSA. Trimming stripped 3 bases from V and 0 bases from J, with 14 bases between. CDR3 sequence: CASSFAGQKANYGYTF. The CDR3 DNA reads TGTGCCAGCAGCTTTGCCGGACAGAAAGCTAACTATGGCTACACCTTC.